The 8 T cell receptor beta chains below were found in one sample sequenced in a study of glioma-infiltrating T cells. The iRepertoire nested amplicon-rescue multiplex PCR amplified TCR alpha and beta CDR3s from RNA. One entry per CDR3 protein results from TCRdb running MiXCR on the multiplex PCR reads. This sample has around 140,000 distinct CDR3 sequences, with around 40% found just once. Input material: glioma tissue, nonneoplastic brain tissue, or PBMCs (not recorded which). These receptors were obtained from a human donor with low-grade glioma or glioblastoma, undergoing nonglioma brain surgery, or in good health (not recorded which).

The rearrangement joins TRBV6-1 to TRBJ2-1, with unresolved D. The CDR3 spans 11 residues. The V and J ends lost 5 bases and 10 bases respectively, with 9 bases between them. CDR1 is MNHNS, CDR2 SASEGT, per germline. The CDR3, as DNA: TGTGCCAGCAGTTCGGCTAACGAGCAGTTCTTC. It yields the protein CASSSANEQFF.

This clonotype was counted many times. V gene TRBV6-1 combines with J gene TRBJ2-1; 8 bases are shared with TRBD2. The junction had 7 bases not matched to a gene; V was cut back by 5 bases and J by 7 bases. Germline V gives CDR1 MNHNS, CDR2 SASEGT. This CDR3 region has 14 residues. CDR3 region: CASSILAGSNEQFF. For the CDR3, the DNA is TGTGCCAGCAGTATCCTAGCGGGTAGTAATGAGCAGTTCTTC.

The chain couples TRBV7-9 to TRBJ1-4; D is uncertain. CDR1 and CDR2 from the germline V gene are SEHNR and FQNEAQ (reference sequence). There are 14 residues in the CDR3. Between the trimmed V and J ends, which lost 1 base and 4 bases, there was a span of 7 bases. CDR3 loop: CASSLGQDNEKLFF. CDR3 bases: TGTGCCAGCAGCTTAGGACAAGATAATGAAAAACTGTTTTTT.

This rearrangement joins TRBV2 to TRBJ1-2; 7 bases match TRBD1. The V segment lost 6 bases and the J segment 4 bases; nucleotides outside the gene matches: 14. From germline, CDR1 is SNHLY and CDR2 FYNNEI. The CDR3 totals 16 residues. The CDR3 loop is CASSLEGAGWTYGYTF. The CDR3 nucleotides read TGTGCCAGCAGCTTAGAGGGGGCAGGGTGGACCTATGGCTACACCTTC.

The table lists this clonotype with many counts. The V call is TRBV7-2, the J call TRBJ2-3; no definite D call. Trimming pared 4 bases from V and 2 bases from J, leaving 4 bases between. There are 12 residues in the CDR3. Germline CDR1 SGHTA, CDR2 FQGNSA. Here the CDR3 reads CASSSLTDTQYF. CDR3 coding DNA: TGTGCCAGCAGCTCACTCACAGATACGCAGTATTTT.

The CDR3 is CASSPGGNTDTQYF. CDR3 bases: TGTGCCAGCAGCCCCGGGGGAAACACAGATACGCAGTATTTT. The chain links TRBV3-1 to TRBJ2-3, with D possibly being TRBD2 (6 bases). Germline V CDR1 and CDR2: LGHDT, YNNKEL (reference sequence). The germline V and J ends were trimmed by 4 bases and 2 bases, with 10 bases remaining between them. The CDR3 loop spans 14 amino acids.

This clonotype was counted between two and nine times. The chain couples TRBV27 to TRBJ2-7; D unclear. This CDR3 contains 11 residues. Germline CDR1 is MNHEY and CDR2 is SMNVEV (reference sequence). Trimming stripped 4 bases from V and 9 bases from J, with 10 bases between. CDR3 nucleotide sequence: TGTGCCAGCAGTTCCGCAAGTAGGCAGTACTTC. Translating gives CASSSASRQYF.

The V call is TRBV24-1, the J call TRBJ1-1; a weak D match, TRBD1 (5 bases). The CDR3 loop spans 14 amino acids. Germline CDR1 and CDR2: KGHDR and SFDVKD. Trimming removed 5 bases from V and 6 bases from J, with 15 bases in between. The CDR3 loop reads CATSASGPRPEAFF. In DNA form, the CDR3 reads TGTGCCACCAGTGCCTCGGGACCACGCCCTGAAGCTTTCTTT.